This T cell receptor beta chain was recovered during a study of Graves' ophthalmopathy and Graves' hyperthyroidism. Amplification targeted the TCR beta CDR3 regions, with RNA transcripts as the source material. Following a first-round RT-PCR that used HTBI primers, a second-round multiplex PCR was carried out. TCRdb processed the multiplex PCR reads anew with MiXCR; each CDR3 protein has one entry. The repertoire holds over a million distinct CDR3 sequences, with around a third as singletons. This clonotype was counted a few times. Other autoimmune diseases, uncontrolled infections, pregnancy or lactation led to the exclusion of patients. The diagnosis was founded upon clinical symptoms, serum thyroxine, TRAb, thyroid ultrasound and orbital computed tomography. Germline V gene data show CDR1 as MNHNY and CDR2 as SVGAGI (reference sequence). This CDR3 has 16 residues. The V end lost 4 bases, the J end lost 5 bases, and 18 bases lay between the germline ends.

This TCR came from an adult man with Graves' hyperthyroidism. Input material: peripheral blood or thyroid tissue (not recorded which). The gene calls are TRBV6-6 and TRBJ1-5; maybe TRBD1 (6 bases). The CDR3 DNA reads TGTGCCAGCAGTTCACAGGGAAAAGCCGGTGATCAGCCCCAGCATTTT. Its protein product is CASSSQGKAGDQPQHF.